These 8 T cell receptor beta chains share one sample of origin, sequenced in a study of T-cell memory formation after mild COVID-19. TCRdb itself ran the 5' RACE reads through MiXCR, one entry per CDR3 protein. In the table there are over 300,000 distinct CDR3 sequences, 20% to 25% of which are singletons. The sequencing sample was made of PBMCs or a T cell subset sorted from them (not recorded which). These receptor sequences come from a man younger than 30 who had mild COVID-19 (a few samples of this study predate the infection). Cell type and time point are not known.

This clonotype was counted between two and nine times. This chain connects TRBV4-3 to TRBJ1-1; 8 nucleotides line up with TRBD1. Germline loops: CDR1 LGHNA, CDR2 YSLEER. The CDR3 loop spans 14 amino acids. V shed 5 bases, J shed 4 bases, and the junction held 6 bases outside the gene matches. The CDR3 loop is CASSGITGGTEAFF. The CDR3 coding sequence is TGCGCCAGCAGCGGCATCACAGGGGGCACTGAAGCTTTCTTT.

The chain carries TRBV6-1 and TRBJ2-2; D is uncertain. The germline V gene encodes CDR1 MNHNS and CDR2 SASEGT. The V and J ends lost 7 bases and 8 bases respectively, with 17 bases between them. The CDR3 is made up of 14 amino acids. This chain's CDR3 is CASTHPGRAGELFF. The CDR3 DNA follows: TGTGCCAGCACCCACCCCGGCCGGGCTGGGGAGCTGTTTTTT.

The chain recombines TRBV18 with TRBJ2-1; 11 bases fit TRBD2. J lost 0 bases, V lost 3 bases, and 7 bases had no gene match. The CDR3 has 18 residues. The germline V gene has CDR1 KGHSH and CDR2 LQKENI. The CDR3 sequence: CASSPGLAGGTSYNEQFF. The CDR3 DNA reads as TGTGCCAGCTCACCTGGCCTAGCGGGGGGAACCTCCTACAATGAGCAGTTCTTC.

The chain employs TRBV20-1 and TRBJ2-7; the match to TRBD2 covers 8 bases. Per germline, CDR1 DFQATT and CDR2 SNEGSKA (reference sequence). Losses at the gene ends were 5 bases for V and 2 bases for J; bases not matched to a gene: 5. This CDR3 contains 13 residues. The CDR3 coding sequence is TGCAGTGCTGGGGCGGGAGGTCCCTACGAGCAGTACGTC. It is translated as CSAGAGGPYEQYV.

J is TRBJ1-5 and V is TRBV11-2; 11 bases map to TRBD1. Germline V gene lookup returns CDR1 SGHAT and CDR2 FQNNGV. The CDR3 runs to 16 residues. The J segment lost 2 bases and the V segment lost 5 bases, leaving 5 bases of the junction unmatched. The CDR3, as DNA: TGTGCCAGCAGCGGGGGGACAGGGGGTGGCAATCAGCCCCAGCATTTT. Protein: CASSGGTGGGNQPQHF.

This clonotype was detected ten times or more. The chain combines TRBV4-3 with TRBJ2-3; D might be TRBD1 or TRBD2, each matching 5 bases. V lost 0 bases and J lost 4, with 8 bases in between. The CDR3 spans 14 residues. Germline-derived CDR1 and CDR2 are LGHNA and YSLEER. In DNA form, the CDR3 reads TGCGCCAGCAGCCAAGATAGAGGGGCAGATACGCAGTATTTT. It translates to CASSQDRGADTQYF.

The V and J genes are TRBV9 and TRBJ2-1; the match to TRBD2 covers 11 bases. The CDR3 totals 17 residues. In germline, CDR1 is SGDLS, CDR2 YYNGEE. The V segment lost 0 bases and the J segment 2 bases; nucleotides outside the gene matches: 4. CDR3 sequence reads: CASSVVETSGAYNEQFF. The CDR3 DNA sequence: TGTGCCAGCAGCGTAGTGGAGACTAGCGGGGCCTACAATGAGCAGTTCTTC.

V is TRBV19 and J is TRBJ1-5; no reliable D call. Trimming left V 7 bases short and J 5 bases short, with 15 bases between. This CDR3 spans 14 amino acids. From germline, CDR1 is LNHDA and CDR2 SQIVND (reference sequence). The CDR3 DNA sequence: TGTGCCAGTATGTCAAAGGGTTTTCATCAGCCCCAGCATTTT. Encoded protein: CASMSKGFHQPQHF.